This T cell receptor beta chain was found in a study of early stage breast cancer tumors. Losses at the gene ends were 3 bases for V and 0 bases for J; bases not matched to a gene: 4. CDR3 length: 16 residues. Germline assignment: CDR1 SGHRS and CDR2 YFSETQ. Each sample had two DNA replicates, roughly 0.5 ug blood or approximately 1.5 ug tissue. Using immunoSEQ multiplex PCR, the repertoire was profiled, and TCRdb retains in-frame clones only, with some absent. The table includes 30,000 to 35,000 clones, 60% to 80% detected once. The sequencing sample was made of blood. This receptor was taken from a person in their 40s with breast cancer. The rearrangement joins TRBV5-1 to TRBJ2-1, with 9 bases identical to TRBD2. The CDR3 here is CASSSDSGSSYNEQFF. The DNA of the CDR3 is TGCGCCAGCAGCTCGGATAGCGGGAGCTCCTACAATGAGCAGTTCTTC.